The clone carrying this T cell receptor beta chain has more than one count but fewer than ten. This entry comes from a study of blood T cell repertoires in COVID-19. CDR1 and CDR2 from the germline V gene are SNHLY and FYNNEI. The length of the CDR3 is 12 residues. V was clipped by 4 bases and J by 10 bases; unmatched bases: 6. Profiled with immunoSEQ multiplex PCR; TCRdb holds only in-frame clones, not every one. The table lists 110,000 or so clones, 81% of them singletons. The genes are TRBV2 and TRBJ1-1; 7 bases map to TRBD1. The sequence came from a man aged 50-59 years with acute or convalescent COVID-19. Sequencing input: peripheral blood. The CDR3 sequence is CASSATGKGAFF. As DNA, the CDR3 is TGTGCCAGCAGTGCGACAGGGAAGGGAGCTTTCTTT.